A single sample is the source of the 25 T cell receptor beta chains below, sequenced in a study of blood T cell repertoires in COVID-19. Profiled with immunoSEQ multiplex PCR; TCRdb holds only in-frame clones, not every one. In the table there are roughly 100,000 clones, 70% to 90% of which are singletons. The sample comprised peripheral blood. Receptor source: a man aged 50 to 59 with active or convalescent COVID-19.

The rearrangement joins TRBV5-1 to TRBJ2-2; possible D gene TRBD1, 6 bases. Deletions cut 4 bases from V and 1 base from J, with 11 bases between. This CDR3 spans 15 amino acids. Germline V lookup: CDR1 SGHRS, CDR2 YFSETQ. CDR3 residues: CASSPGTLNTGELFF. As DNA, the CDR3 is TGCGCCAGCAGCCCTGGGACACTGAACACCGGGGAGCTGTTTTTT.

The rearrangement uses TRBV24-1 and TRBJ2-3; weak D call: TRBD2 (5 bases). V shed 0 bases and J shed 0 bases, with 9 bases lying between them. CDR3 length: 16 amino acids. CDR1 and CDR2 from the germline V gene are KGHDR and SFDVKD. This CDR3 is CATSDLTLASTDTQYF. The CDR3 DNA reads TGTGCCACCAGTGATTTGACGCTAGCCAGCACAGATACGCAGTATTTT.

The chain uses TRBV27 and TRBJ1-6, with TRBD1 matching 9 bases. Germline V CDR1 and CDR2: MNHEY, SMNVEV (reference sequence). V dropped 2 bases and J dropped 0; count of bases not matched to a gene: 5. The CDR3 loop spans 18 amino acids. CDR3 DNA sequence: TGTGCCAGCAGTTTAAGGGGGACAGGGAGCTCCTATAATTCACCCCTCCACTTT. Its translation: CASSLRGTGSSYNSPLHF.

CDR3 protein: CSVGQGAGETQYF. The CDR3 nucleotides read TGCAGCGTTGGACAGGGGGCGGGTGAGACCCAGTACTTC. The chain joins TRBV29-1 to TRBJ2-5; 10 bases fit TRBD1. CDR1 is SQVTM and CDR2 is ANQGSEA in the germline V gene. Germline trimming cut 4 bases from V and 5 bases from J; bases unmatched to any gene: 4. The CDR3 loop spans 13 amino acids.

V is TRBV3-1 (or the pseudogene TRBV3-2) and J is TRBJ1-5; a weak D match, TRBD1 (5 bases). CDR1 is LGHDT and CDR2 is YNNKEL in the germline V gene (reference sequence). The CDR3 has 16 amino acids. V was pared by 0 bases and J by 4 bases, with 13 bases between. The CDR3 DNA sequence: TGTGCCAGCAGCCAAGATCGAACGGGACTAAATCAGCCCCAGCATTTT. It is translated as CASSQDRTGLNQPQHF.

In nucleotides, the CDR3 is TGTGCCAGCAGGCAGACAGGGGTAGGGGGCTACACCTTC. It yields the protein CASRQTGVGGYTF. The V call is TRBV6-5, the J call TRBJ1-2; 8 bases agree with TRBD1. V shed 6 bases, J shed 8 bases, and the junction held 8 bases outside the gene matches. The CDR3 extends over 13 amino acids. Germline-derived CDR1 and CDR2 are MNHEY and SVGAGI.

In this sample, this clone turned up once. In nucleotides, the CDR3 is TGTGCCAGCAGTTCTGGCAGCACAGATACGCAGTATTTT. Translation: CASSSGSTDTQYF. This chain connects TRBV28 to TRBJ2-3, with D unresolved. The V gene lost 4 bases and the J gene lost 0 bases, with 5 bases spanning the gap. Per the germline V gene, CDR1 is MDHEN and CDR2 is SYDVKM. This CDR3 has 13 residues.

DNA of the CDR3: TGTGCCAGCAGCCACAGCGGGGGCGCACAAGAGACCCAGTACTTC. This translates into CASSHSGGAQETQYF. The rearrangement links TRBV6-2 or TRBV6-3 to TRBJ2-5; TRBD2 agrees at 8 bases. The CDR3 contains 15 residues. With 6 bases clipped from V and 2 bases from J, the junction kept 8 bases outside the gene matches. Germline-derived CDR1 and CDR2 are MNHEY and SVGEGT.

The chain uses TRBV24-1 and TRBJ1-1; D perhaps matches TRBD1 (5 bases). The CDR3 runs to 16 residues. Between the trimmed V and J ends, which lost 2 bases and 4 bases, there was a span of 16 bases. Germline V lookup: CDR1 KGHDR, CDR2 SFDVKD. The CDR3 is CATSDWGGRVGTEAFF. CDR3 sequence (DNA): TGTGCCACCAGTGATTGGGGGGGGAGGGTAGGCACTGAAGCTTTCTTT.

The chain carries TRBV20-1 and TRBJ2-7; D perhaps matches TRBD1 (5 bases). This CDR3 spans 11 amino acids. Germline CDR1 reads DFQATT; CDR2 reads SNEGSKA (reference sequence). The germline V and J ends were trimmed by 7 bases and 6 bases, with 13 bases remaining between them. For the CDR3, the DNA is TGCAGTGTTTCATCAGGGTTCGAGCAGTACTTC. It encodes CSVSSGFEQYF.

The CDR3 reads CASSPTSEPGELFF. Here the CDR3 DNA reads TGTGCCAGCAGTCCTACTAGCGAGCCCGGGGAGCTGTTTTTT. This rearrangement joins TRBV6-5 to TRBJ2-2, with TRBD2 matching over 7 bases. The germline V gene encodes CDR1 MNHEY and CDR2 SVGAGI. The CDR3 has 14 amino acids. Trimming removed 5 bases from V and 6 bases from J; junction bases left unmatched: 6.

This chain connects TRBV29-1 to TRBJ1-1; weak D call: TRBD1 (5 bases). Germline values: CDR1 SQVTM, CDR2 ANQGSEA. The CDR3 sequence is 14 residues long. Trimming took 1 base from V and 2 from J, leaving 11 bases between them. This chain's CDR3 is CSVEVVGGNTEAFF. Written as DNA, the CDR3 is TGCAGCGTTGAAGTAGTGGGGGGAAACACTGAAGCTTTCTTT.

This chain connects TRBV9 to TRBJ1-1; 7 bases are shared with TRBD1. Trimming removed 4 bases from V and 1 base from J; junction bases left unmatched: 4. Germline CDR1 reads SGDLS; CDR2 reads YYNGEE. The CDR3 totals 14 residues. CDR3 amino acids: CASSSGQTNTEAFF. CDR3 in DNA: TGTGCCAGCAGCTCGGGACAGACGAACACTGAAGCTTTCTTT.

The chain recombines TRBV7-2 with TRBJ2-7; D is perhaps TRBD2 (5 bases). From germline, CDR1 is SGHTA and CDR2 FQGNSA. V was trimmed by 8 bases and J by 0 bases, leaving 14 bases between them. The CDR3 loop spans 14 amino acids. CDR3 sequence (DNA): TGTGCCAGCGGTAGCCCGGGGAGCTCCTACGAGCAGTACTTC. Encoded protein: CASGSPGSSYEQYF.

The chain combines TRBV7-8 with TRBJ2-6; perhaps TRBD2 as D (5 bases). There are 16 residues in the CDR3. Deletions cut 5 bases from V and 2 bases from J, with 13 bases between. Germline V CDR1 and CDR2: SGHVS, FQNEAQ. In nucleotides, the CDR3 is TGTGCCAGCAGCCCCCTAGGAGGCCCTGGGGCCAACGTCCTGACTTTC. Its protein product is CASSPLGGPGANVLTF.

This chain links TRBV7-2 with TRBJ2-7, with 9 nucleotides matching TRBD1. The germline CDR1 and CDR2 sequences are SGHTA and FQGNSA. V lost 0 bases and J lost 0; bases outside the gene matches: 3. The CDR3 covers 16 residues. In nucleotides, the CDR3 is TGTGCCAGCAGCTTAGCAGGGACAGGGAGCTCCTACGAGCAGTACTTC. It encodes CASSLAGTGSSYEQYF.

This clone turned up a few times. This chain connects TRBV5-1 to TRBJ2-7; TRBD2 agrees at 7 bases. Germline V gene lookup returns CDR1 SGHRS and CDR2 YFSETQ. Germline trimming cut 4 bases from V and 2 bases from J; bases unmatched to any gene: 12. CDR3 length: 16 residues. The chain's CDR3 is CASSPRVGGVTYEQYF. In nucleotides, the CDR3 is TGCGCCAGCAGCCCTCGGGTGGGGGGGGTAACCTACGAGCAGTACTTC. Drawing the rest from reference TRBV5-1 and TRBJ2-7, the complete variable domain is KAGVTQTPRYLIKTRGQQVTLSCSPISGHRSVSWYQQTPGQGLQFLFEYFSETQRNKGNFPGRFSGRQFSNSRSEMNVSTLELGDSALYLCASSPRVGGVTYEQYFGPGTRLTVT.

CDR3 sequence reads: CASSFPGQTNEKLFF. For the CDR3, the DNA is TGTGCCAGCAGCTTCCCGGGACAGACTAATGAAAAACTGTTTTTT. The chain joins TRBV5-5 to TRBJ1-4, with 7 positions matching TRBD1. Losses at the gene ends were 2 bases for V and 2 bases for J; bases not matched to a gene: 3. In germline, CDR1 is SGHKS, CDR2 YYEKEE (reference sequence). The CDR3 is made up of 15 amino acids.

This rearrangement joins TRBV6-5 to TRBJ1-1; TRBD1 agrees at 11 bases. Germline V gene data show CDR1 as MNHEY and CDR2 as SVGAGI. The junction had 0 bases not matched to a gene; V was cut back by 2 bases and J by 4 bases. The CDR3 loop spans 14 amino acids. The chain's CDR3 is CASSYGTGGTEAFF. The CDR3 DNA reads TGTGCCAGCAGTTACGGGACAGGGGGCACTGAAGCTTTCTTT.

The V call is TRBV19, the J call TRBJ2-5; 7 bases are shared with TRBD1. The V gene end was trimmed by 6 bases and the J gene end by 4 bases; junction bases not matched to a gene: 5. Germline CDR1 is LNHDA and CDR2 is SQIVND (reference sequence). This CDR3 contains 13 residues. CDR3 nucleotides: TGTGCCAGTAGCCTAGACAGGGCAGAGACCCAGTACTTC. Its translation is CASSLDRAETQYF.

The gene calls are TRBV20-1 and TRBJ1-4; 7 bases are a match to TRBD1. This CDR3 region has 15 residues. Germline values: CDR1 DFQATT, CDR2 SNEGSKA (reference sequence). The V segment lost 3 bases and the J segment 6 bases; nucleotides outside the gene matches: 10. The CDR3: CSASALGTEDEKLFF. CDR3 coding DNA: TGCAGTGCTAGTGCGCTCGGGACAGAGGATGAAAAACTGTTTTTT.

This chain uses TRBV19 with TRBJ2-6, with TRBD2 as a possible D gene (5 bases). This CDR3 is built from 16 residues. Looked up from germline, CDR1 is LNHDA and CDR2 is SQIVND (reference sequence). Trimming shortened V by 5 bases and J by 4 bases, and 15 bases separated the two germline ends. Here the CDR3 DNA reads TGTGCCAGTAGTTTTAGTCCGGGGTCCGGGGCCAACGTCCTGACTTTC. Residues: CASSFSPGSGANVLTF.

CDR3 loop: CASSPEGQGASYTF. The CDR3 DNA reads as TGTGCCAGCTCACCAGAGGGACAGGGGGCTAGCTACACCTTC. This chain links TRBV18 with TRBJ1-2; TRBD1 agrees at 12 bases. The ends lost 2 bases at V and 9 bases at J; junction bases unmatched: 4. The CDR3 contains 14 residues. Germline-derived CDR1 and CDR2 are KGHSH and LQKENI.

The V call is TRBV10-1, the J call TRBJ2-2; 10 nucleotides match TRBD2. Per the germline V gene, CDR1 is WNHNN and CDR2 is SYGVQD (reference sequence). V trimming: 10 bases; J trimming: 4 bases; junction bases outside the gene matches: 12. CDR3 length: 16 residues. The CDR3, as DNA: TGCGCCACCAAAGCGGGGGGGCCCGTGGGCACCGGGGAGCTGTTTTTT. Residues: CATKAGGPVGTGELFF.

This chain links TRBV19 with TRBJ2-6; D is unresolved. Trimming left V 5 bases short and J 1 base short, with 6 bases between. The CDR3 has 14 amino acids. The germline CDR1 and CDR2 sequences are LNHDA and SQIVND (reference sequence). The CDR3 nucleotides are TGTGCCAGTAGTCAGACATCTGGGGCCAACGTCCTGACTTTC. Its translation: CASSQTSGANVLTF.